These T cell receptor beta chains were read from a single sample in a study of T cells in Graves' hyperthyroidism and ophthalmopathy. MiXCR, applied by TCRdb to the multiplex PCR reads, yields one record per CDR3 protein. Counted here are 400,000 or so distinct CDR3 sequences, around 15% occurring once; the ten biggest clones make up 15% to 20%. Sequenced material: blood. The receptor source for this set is a woman aged 55-69 years with Graves' ophthalmopathy. The CDR3 runs from the conserved cysteine through the conserved F or W. A D gene is named only where the DNA matches it firmly.

D gene: -; V gene: TRBV27; J gene: TRBJ2-4; CDR3 protein: CASSLGVAVKNIQYF
D gene: TRBD1; V gene: TRBV28; J gene: TRBJ2-7; CDR3 protein: CASSPIDRAPGEQYF
D gene: -; V gene: TRBV29-1; J gene: TRBJ2-1; CDR3 protein: CSVSRSYNEQFF
D gene: -; V gene: TRBV10-2; J gene: TRBJ2-7; CDR3 protein: CASSEVAASYEQYF
D gene: TRBD1; V gene: TRBV5-4; J gene: TRBJ2-2; CDR3 protein: CASSPRSSSQGQANTGELFF
D gene: -; V gene: TRBV28; J gene: TRBJ1-1; CDR3 protein: CASSLYSMNTEAFF
D gene: -; V gene: TRBV30; J gene: TRBJ2-2; CDR3 protein: CAWSPQGSNTGELFF
D gene: TRBD1; V gene: TRBV28; J gene: TRBJ2-7; CDR3 protein: CASSSGTGPYEQYF
D gene: -; V gene: TRBV5-1; J gene: TRBJ2-3; CDR3 protein: CASPSEDPTDTQYF
D gene: -; V gene: TRBV2; J gene: TRBJ2-1; CDR3 protein: CASSDRLPSYNEQFF
D gene: TRBD2; V gene: TRBV20-1; J gene: TRBJ2-7; CDR3 protein: CSARAPVRAGVSYEQYF
D gene: -; V gene: TRBV20-1; J gene: TRBJ2-2; CDR3 protein: CSAPETWNTGELFF
D gene: -; V gene: TRBV28; J gene: TRBJ2-5; CDR3 protein: CASSLYRRETQYF
D gene: -; V gene: TRBV18; J gene: TRBJ1-1; CDR3 protein: CASSPMHDSNTEAFF
D gene: -; V gene: TRBV12-5; J gene: TRBJ2-2; CDR3 protein: CASGLGSALNTGELFF
D gene: -; V gene: TRBV24-1; J gene: TRBJ2-6; CDR3 protein: CATSDLRLTSGANVLTF
D gene: -; V gene: TRBV28; J gene: TRBJ2-1; CDR3 protein: CASRRPHNEQFF
D gene: TRBD2; V gene: TRBV18; J gene: TRBJ2-2; CDR3 protein: CASSPIMTSGNTGELFF
D gene: -; V gene: TRBV20-1; J gene: TRBJ2-7; CDR3 protein: CSAGDVHEQYF
D gene: -; V gene: TRBV20-1; J gene: TRBJ2-5; CDR3 protein: CSAITGNRETQYF
D gene: TRBD1; V gene: TRBV28; J gene: TRBJ1-4; CDR3 protein: CASSFPRDSQKLFF
D gene: TRBD2; V gene: TRBV12-3/TRBV12-4; J gene: TRBJ2-1; CDR3 protein: CASSPLFGLAGEQFF
D gene: TRBD1; V gene: TRBV11-2; J gene: TRBJ1-1; CDR3 protein: CASSPDRVAEAFF
D gene: -; V gene: TRBV6-1; J gene: TRBJ2-1; CDR3 protein: CASRQGTYNEQFF
D gene: -; V gene: TRBV6-1; J gene: TRBJ1-6; CDR3 protein: CASTGQRGSPLHF
D gene: -; V gene: TRBV5-1; J gene: TRBJ2-1; CDR3 protein: CASSLGARDEQFF
D gene: TRBD2; V gene: TRBV12-3/TRBV12-4; J gene: TRBJ2-7; CDR3 protein: CASRRSGRAYEQYF
D gene: -; V gene: TRBV20-1; J gene: TRBJ1-5; CDR3 protein: CSAAIRGGGNQPQHF
D gene: -; V gene: TRBV20-1; J gene: TRBJ2-1; CDR3 protein: CSARVQGRNEQFF
D gene: -; V gene: TRBV28; J gene: TRBJ2-7; CDR3 protein: CASSFGWGNEQYF
D gene: TRBD2; V gene: TRBV4-2; J gene: TRBJ2-1; CDR3 protein: CASSSRLAGGQGEFF
D gene: -; V gene: TRBV4-1; J gene: TRBJ2-3; CDR3 protein: CASSQEVRDRTQYF
D gene: -; V gene: TRBV5-1; J gene: TRBJ2-1; CDR3 protein: CASSLGFGDEQFF
D gene: TRBD2; V gene: TRBV9; J gene: TRBJ2-5; CDR3 protein: CASSRTSGRGETQYF
D gene: TRBD2; V gene: TRBV7-3; J gene: TRBJ2-1; CDR3 protein: CASSQRGLAGANEQFF
D gene: -; V gene: TRBV12-3/TRBV12-4; J gene: TRBJ1-5; CDR3 protein: CASSLFFGSAEGNQPQHF
D gene: TRBD2; V gene: TRBV20-1; J gene: TRBJ2-5; CDR3 protein: CSARRLAGNQETQYF
D gene: TRBD2; V gene: TRBV29-1; J gene: TRBJ2-1; CDR3 protein: CSVAGTRGGNEQFF
D gene: TRBD2; V gene: TRBV5-1; J gene: TRBJ2-1; CDR3 protein: CASNGREVGNEQFF
D gene: -; V gene: TRBV28; J gene: TRBJ1-1; CDR3 protein: CASSSSNRAEAFF
D gene: TRBD2; V gene: TRBV3-1; J gene: TRBJ2-7; CDR3 protein: CASSQGPRGRYEQYF
D gene: TRBD2; V gene: TRBV11-2; J gene: TRBJ2-7; CDR3 protein: CASSSVRGLGPTWEQYF
D gene: -; V gene: TRBV3-1; J gene: TRBJ2-1; CDR3 protein: CASSPEGSGSTYNEQFF
D gene: -; V gene: TRBV5-1; J gene: TRBJ2-5; CDR3 protein: CASGSVGIETQYF
D gene: -; V gene: TRBV12-3/TRBV12-4; J gene: TRBJ2-3; CDR3 protein: CASSLGTDPNTQYF
D gene: -; V gene: TRBV16; J gene: TRBJ2-7; CDR3 protein: CASSQSIGSYEQYF
D gene: TRBD2; V gene: TRBV5-1; J gene: TRBJ2-5; CDR3 protein: CASRTSGSEETQYF
D gene: TRBD1; V gene: TRBV24-1; J gene: TRBJ2-2; CDR3 protein: CATSDLAPGGPGELFF